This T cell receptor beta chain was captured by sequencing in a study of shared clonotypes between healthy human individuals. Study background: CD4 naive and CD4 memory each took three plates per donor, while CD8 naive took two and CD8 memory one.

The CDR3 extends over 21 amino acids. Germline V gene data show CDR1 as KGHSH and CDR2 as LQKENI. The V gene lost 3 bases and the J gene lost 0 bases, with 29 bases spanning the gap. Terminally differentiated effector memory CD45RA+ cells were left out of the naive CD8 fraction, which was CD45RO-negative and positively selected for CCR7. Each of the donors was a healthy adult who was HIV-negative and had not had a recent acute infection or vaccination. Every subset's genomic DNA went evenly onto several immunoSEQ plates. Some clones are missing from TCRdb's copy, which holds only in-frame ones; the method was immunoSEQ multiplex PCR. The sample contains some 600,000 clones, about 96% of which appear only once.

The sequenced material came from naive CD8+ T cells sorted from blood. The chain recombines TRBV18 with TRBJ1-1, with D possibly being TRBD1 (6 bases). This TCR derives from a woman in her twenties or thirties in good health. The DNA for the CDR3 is TGTGCCAGCTCACCGCGGGTATCCTTTGGGCGGGGGCGCAGGGTGAACACTGAAGCTTTCTTT. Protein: CASSPRVSFGRGRRVNTEAFF.